This TCR beta chain is drawn from a study of blood T cell repertoires in COVID-19. The assay was immunoSEQ multiplex PCR, and TCRdb's table has in-frame clones only and misses some. Of 110,000 or so clones in the sample, over 65% were seen once. This CDR3 comprises 15 residues. Trimming cost V 5 bases and J 5 bases; bases outside gene matches: 11. CDR1 and CDR2 (germline): SGHAT, FQNNGV. The V call is TRBV11-2, the J call TRBJ2-5, with 7 bases that match TRBD1. Sequencing used peripheral blood. This TCR derives from a man between 65 and 80 years old with acute or convalescent COVID-19. CDR3 DNA: TGTGCCAGCAGCCCTGGGCGGACAGGAGGCGAGACCCAGTACTTC. It yields the protein CASSPGRTGGETQYF.